This T cell receptor (beta chain) was identified during a study of blood T cells in healthy people across ages. Study-level background: In model experiments, template switching was able to capture about one barcoded beta molecule for every two T cells that were present. Overall study results and limits: Among T cells, TCR beta diversity per million cells dropped roughly linearly as age rose.

The CDR3 loop spans 15 amino acids. The germline V gene encodes CDR1 DFQATT and CDR2 SNEGSKA (reference sequence). Alongside a J-beta primer mix, a sample-barcoded 5' primer served in a second PCR lasting about 7 to 12 cycles. Individual samples furnished no less than 2.5 million CDR3-containing paired-end reads apiece. MiXCR was run by TCRdb on the 5' RACE reads, yielding one entry per CDR3 protein. The sample has approximately 790,000 distinct CDR3 sequences; 60% to 80% are singletons. As to this clonotype: Its specificity is not known.

Isolation per sample recovered at least 7 million PBMCs. The chain carries TRBV20-1 and TRBJ2-7, with TRBD1 identical over 12 bases. The J call is uncertain, as TRBJ2-5 better fits the DNA end. The receptor comes from a man aged 25-45 years in good health. Sample: blood. The CDR3 coding sequence is TGCAGTGCTATTAGGGGACAGGGGGCAGGAGAGACCCAGTACTTC. Protein sequence: CSAIRGQGAGETQYF.